Listed here is a single T cell receptor beta chain. The data are from a study of patients and donors after allogeneic stem cell transplantation. With 0 bases removed from V and 4 bases from J, the gap between germline ends came to 15 bases. The CDR3 runs to 15 residues. CDR1 and CDR2 from the germline V gene are DFQATT and SNEGSKA (reference sequence). TCRdb redid the calling of the RT-PCR reads with MiXCR, one entry per CDR3 protein. The sample carries more than 850,000 distinct CDR3 sequences, more than 15% recorded once. Sequencing was done on a sample of blood, either unsorted or a sorted T cell fraction (not recorded which). This TCR came from a human donor who was either an allogeneic HSCT recipient or a stem cell or donor lymphocyte infusion donor (not recorded which). It is not recorded whose cells these are; they may come from a transplant donor. J is TRBJ2-5 and V is TRBV20-1, with D tentatively TRBD1 (6 bases). The CDR3 DNA sequence: TGCAGTGCTAGAGATGACCCCAGGGGTGGAGAGACCCAGTACTTC. The encoded protein is CSARDDPRGGETQYF.